This T cell receptor beta chain stems from a study of T-cell memory formation after mild COVID-19. Study as a whole: There were largely donor-specific TCR clusters.

TCRdb ran MiXCR on the 5' RACE reads and lists one entry per CDR3 protein. The top ten clones hold over 20% of a sample with roughly 300,000 distinct CDR3 sequences, roughly 13% of them seen once. Many counts were recorded for this clonotype. Trimming took 11 bases from V and 5 from J; bases not matched to a gene: 6. From germline, CDR1 is ENHRY and CDR2 SYGVKD. CDR3 length: 13 residues. The sequencing sample was made of PBMCs or a T cell subset sorted from them (not recorded which). This TCR was sampled from a man younger than 35 who had mild COVID-19 (a few samples of this study predate the infection). Cell type and time point are not known. V gene TRBV10-3 combines with J gene TRBJ1-4; 9 nucleotides align to TRBD1. The CDR3 DNA follows: TGTGCCGCCCGGACAGGGGAAAATGAAAAACTGTTTTTT. Its protein is CAARTGENEKLFF.